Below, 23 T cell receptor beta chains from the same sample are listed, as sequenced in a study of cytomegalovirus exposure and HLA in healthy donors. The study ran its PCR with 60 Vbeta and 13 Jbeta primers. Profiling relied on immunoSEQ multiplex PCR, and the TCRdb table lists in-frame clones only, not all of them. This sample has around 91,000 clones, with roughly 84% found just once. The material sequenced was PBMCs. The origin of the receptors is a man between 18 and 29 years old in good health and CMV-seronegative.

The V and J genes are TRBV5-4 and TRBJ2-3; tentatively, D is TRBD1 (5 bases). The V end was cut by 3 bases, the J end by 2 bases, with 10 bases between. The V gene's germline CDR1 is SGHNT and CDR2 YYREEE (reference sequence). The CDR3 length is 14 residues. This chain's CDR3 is CASSSRGHTDTQYF. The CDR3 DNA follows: TGTGCCAGCAGCTCTAGGGGCCACACAGATACGCAGTATTTT.

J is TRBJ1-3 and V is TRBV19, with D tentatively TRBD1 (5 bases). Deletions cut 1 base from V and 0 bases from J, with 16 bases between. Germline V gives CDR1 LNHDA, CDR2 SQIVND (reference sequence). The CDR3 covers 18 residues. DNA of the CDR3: TGTGCCAGTAGTATAGCGATAGCAGGGCGGTCCTCTGGAAACACCATATATTTT. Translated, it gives CASSIAIAGRSSGNTIYF.

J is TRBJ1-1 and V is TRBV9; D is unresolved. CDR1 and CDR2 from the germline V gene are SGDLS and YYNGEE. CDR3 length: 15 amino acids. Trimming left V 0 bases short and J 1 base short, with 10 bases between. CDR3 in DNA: TGTGCCAGCAGCGTAGGGGAGGGAAAGAACACTGAAGCTTTCTTT. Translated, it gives CASSVGEGKNTEAFF. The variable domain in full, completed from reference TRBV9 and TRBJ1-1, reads DSGVTQTPKHLITATGQRVTLRCSPRSGDLSVYWYQQSLDQGLQFLIQYYNGEERAKGNILERFSAQQFPDLHSELNLSSLELGDSALYFCASSVGEGKNTEAFFGQGTRLTVV.

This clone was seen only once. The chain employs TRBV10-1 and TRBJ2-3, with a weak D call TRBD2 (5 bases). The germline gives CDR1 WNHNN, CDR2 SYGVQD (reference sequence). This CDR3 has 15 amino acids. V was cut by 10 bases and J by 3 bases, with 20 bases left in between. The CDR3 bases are TGCGCCATCCCACCCGCCGGGGTCGGAACAGATACGCAGTATTTT. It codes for CAIPPAGVGTDTQYF.

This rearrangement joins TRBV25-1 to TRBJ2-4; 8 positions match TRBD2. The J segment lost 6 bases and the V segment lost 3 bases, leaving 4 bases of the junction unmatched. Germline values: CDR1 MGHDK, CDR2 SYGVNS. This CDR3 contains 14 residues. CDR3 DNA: TGTGCCAGCAGTGATATAGCGGGGCTAAACATTCAGTACTTC. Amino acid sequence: CASSDIAGLNIQYF.

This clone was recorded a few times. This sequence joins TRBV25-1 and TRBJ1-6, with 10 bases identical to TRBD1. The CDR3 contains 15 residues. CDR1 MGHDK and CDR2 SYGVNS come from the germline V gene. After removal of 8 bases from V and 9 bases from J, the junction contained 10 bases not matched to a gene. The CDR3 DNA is TGTGCCAGCCTTGCGGGGGGACAGGGGCGTTCACCCCTCCACTTT. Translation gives CASLAGGQGRSPLHF. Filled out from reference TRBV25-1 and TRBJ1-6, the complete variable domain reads EADIYQTPRYLVIGTGKKITLECSQTMGHDKMYWYQQDPGMELHLIHYSYGVNSTEKGDLSSESTVSRIRTEHFPLTLESARPSHTSQYLCASLAGGQGRSPLHFGNGTRLTVT.

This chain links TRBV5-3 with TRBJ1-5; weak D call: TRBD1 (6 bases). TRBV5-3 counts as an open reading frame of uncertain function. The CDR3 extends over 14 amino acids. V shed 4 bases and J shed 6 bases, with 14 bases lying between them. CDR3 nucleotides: TGTGCCAGAAGCCCCCGGGGACACTGTCAGCCCCAGCATTTT. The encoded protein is CARSPRGHCQPQHF.

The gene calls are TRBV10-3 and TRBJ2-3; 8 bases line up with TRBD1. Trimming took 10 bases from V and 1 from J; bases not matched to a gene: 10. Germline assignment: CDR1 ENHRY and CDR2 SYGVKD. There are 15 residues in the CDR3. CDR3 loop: CATLHGTGGTDTQYF. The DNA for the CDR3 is TGTGCCACCTTACACGGGACAGGTGGCACAGATACGCAGTATTTT.

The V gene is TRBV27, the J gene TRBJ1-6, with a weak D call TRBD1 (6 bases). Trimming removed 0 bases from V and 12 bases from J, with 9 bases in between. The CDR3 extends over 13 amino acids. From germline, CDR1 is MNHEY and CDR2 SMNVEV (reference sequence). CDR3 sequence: CASSLSGAQPLHF. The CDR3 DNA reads TGTGCCAGCAGTTTATCGGGGGCTCAACCCCTCCACTTT.

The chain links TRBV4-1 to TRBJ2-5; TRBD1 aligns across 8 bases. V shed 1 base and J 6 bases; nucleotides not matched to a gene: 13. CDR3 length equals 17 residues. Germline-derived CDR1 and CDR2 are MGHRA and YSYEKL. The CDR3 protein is CASSQGVPGQDMQTQYF. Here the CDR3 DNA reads TGCGCCAGCAGCCAAGGTGTTCCGGGACAGGATATGCAGACCCAGTACTTC.

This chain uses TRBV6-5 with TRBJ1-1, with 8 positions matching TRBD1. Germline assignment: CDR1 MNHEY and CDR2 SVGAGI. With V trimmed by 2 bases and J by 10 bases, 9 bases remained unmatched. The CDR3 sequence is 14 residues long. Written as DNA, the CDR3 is TGTGCCAGCAGTTACACTCAGGGGGCGCGGGGAGCTTTCTTT. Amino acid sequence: CASSYTQGARGAFF.

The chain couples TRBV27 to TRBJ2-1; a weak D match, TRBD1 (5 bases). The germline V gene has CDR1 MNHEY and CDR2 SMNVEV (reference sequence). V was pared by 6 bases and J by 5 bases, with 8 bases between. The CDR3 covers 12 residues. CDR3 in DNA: TGTGCCAGCAGCGAGACAGACAATGAGCAGTTCTTC. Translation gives CASSETDNEQFF.

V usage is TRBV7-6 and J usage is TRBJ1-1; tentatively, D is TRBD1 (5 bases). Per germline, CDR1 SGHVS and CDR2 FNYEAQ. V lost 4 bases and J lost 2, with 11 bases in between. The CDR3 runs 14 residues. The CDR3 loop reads CASSSPTDNTEAFF. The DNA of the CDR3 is TGTGCCAGCAGCTCACCGACAGATAACACTGAAGCTTTCTTT.

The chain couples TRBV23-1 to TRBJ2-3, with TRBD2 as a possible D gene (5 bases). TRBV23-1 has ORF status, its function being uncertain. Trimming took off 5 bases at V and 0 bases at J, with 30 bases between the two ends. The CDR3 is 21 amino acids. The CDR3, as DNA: TGCGCCAGCAGTTTAGATTTAGGCGGGCGAGGCAGAGATTCTAGCACAGATACGCAGTATTTT. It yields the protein CASSLDLGGRGRDSSTDTQYF.

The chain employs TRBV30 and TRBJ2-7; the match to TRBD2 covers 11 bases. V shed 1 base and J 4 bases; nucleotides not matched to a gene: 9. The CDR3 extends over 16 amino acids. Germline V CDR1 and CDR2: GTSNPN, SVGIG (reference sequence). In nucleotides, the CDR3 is TGTGCCTGGAGTGGGACTAGCGGGCGTTCTGGGTACGAGCAGTACTTC. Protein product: CAWSGTSGRSGYEQYF.

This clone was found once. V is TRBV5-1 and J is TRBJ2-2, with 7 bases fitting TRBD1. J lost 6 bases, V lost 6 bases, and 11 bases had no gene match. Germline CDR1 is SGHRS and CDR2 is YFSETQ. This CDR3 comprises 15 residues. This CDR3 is CASTLPTGVAGELFF. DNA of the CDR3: TGCGCCAGCACCCTACCTACAGGGGTGGCCGGGGAGCTGTTTTTT.

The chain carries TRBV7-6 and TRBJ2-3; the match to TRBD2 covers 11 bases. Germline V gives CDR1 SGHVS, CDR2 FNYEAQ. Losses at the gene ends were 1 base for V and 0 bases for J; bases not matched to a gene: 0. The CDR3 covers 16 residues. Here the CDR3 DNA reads TGTGCCAGCAGCTTAGGGACTAGCGGGAGCACAGATACGCAGTATTTT. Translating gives CASSLGTSGSTDTQYF.

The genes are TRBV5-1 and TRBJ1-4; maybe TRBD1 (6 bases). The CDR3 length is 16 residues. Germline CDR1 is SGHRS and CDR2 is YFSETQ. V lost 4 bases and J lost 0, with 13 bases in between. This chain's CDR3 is CASSQRGGATNEKLFF. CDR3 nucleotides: TGCGCCAGCAGCCAAAGAGGGGGTGCAACTAATGAAAAACTGTTTTTT.

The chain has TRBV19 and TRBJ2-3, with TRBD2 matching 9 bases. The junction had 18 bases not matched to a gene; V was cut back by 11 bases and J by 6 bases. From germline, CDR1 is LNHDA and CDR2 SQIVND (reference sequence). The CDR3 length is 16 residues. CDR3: CAVKSGTSFESDTQYF. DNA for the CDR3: TGTGCCGTAAAATCCGGGACTAGCTTTGAGTCGGATACGCAGTATTTT. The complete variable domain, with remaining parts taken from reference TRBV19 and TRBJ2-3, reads DGGITQSPKYLFRKEGQNVTLSCEQNLNHDAMYWYRQDPGQGLRLIYYSQIVNDFQKGDIAEGYSVSREKKESFPLTVTSAQKNPTAFYLCAVKSGTSFESDTQYFGPGTRLTVL.

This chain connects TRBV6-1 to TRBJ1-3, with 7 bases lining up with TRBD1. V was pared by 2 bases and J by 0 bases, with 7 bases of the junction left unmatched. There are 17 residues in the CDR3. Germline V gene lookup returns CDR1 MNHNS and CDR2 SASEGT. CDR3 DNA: TGTGCCAGCAGTGAAATGGTAGGGGGCCTCTCTGGAAACACCATATATTTT. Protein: CASSEMVGGLSGNTIYF.

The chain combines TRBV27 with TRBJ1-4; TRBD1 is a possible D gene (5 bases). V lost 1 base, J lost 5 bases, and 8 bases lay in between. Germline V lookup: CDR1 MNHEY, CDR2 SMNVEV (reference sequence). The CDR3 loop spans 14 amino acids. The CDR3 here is CASSLWRQNEKLFF. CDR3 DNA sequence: TGTGCCAGCAGTTTATGGAGACAGAATGAAAAACTGTTTTTT.

The CDR3 sequence is CAISVGGNTIYF. In DNA form, the CDR3 reads TGTGCCATCAGTGTTGGCGGAAACACCATATATTTT. The chain recombines TRBV10-3 with TRBJ1-3; D is unclear. Germline V gene data show CDR1 as ENHRY and CDR2 as SYGVKD. This CDR3 has 12 amino acids. With 4 bases removed from V and 4 bases from J, the gap between germline ends came to 5 bases.

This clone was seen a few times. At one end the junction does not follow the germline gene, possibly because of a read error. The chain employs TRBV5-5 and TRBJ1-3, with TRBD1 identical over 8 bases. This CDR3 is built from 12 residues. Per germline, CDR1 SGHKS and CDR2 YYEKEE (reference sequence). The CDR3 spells CASSISQGVVHF. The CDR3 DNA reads TGTGCCAGCAGCATATCACAGGGGGTCGTGCATTTT.